This T cell receptor (beta chain) emerged from a study of blood T cell repertoires in COVID-19. Authors' data handling: Amplification with reference gene primers provided the estimates of nucleated cell counts. Libraries were prepared by immunoSEQ multiplex PCR; TCRdb keeps only in-frame clonotypes and omits some of them. The V and J calls and the clone size are those of that table, but D and trimming were determined from the DNA. Here the sample spans 150,000 to 200,000 clones, around four fifths being singletons. The ends were cut back, 6 bases at V and 8 bases at J, with 14 bases in the middle. In germline, CDR1 is MNHEY, CDR2 SVGEGT. The CDR3 is made up of 13 amino acids.

This chain joins TRBV6-2 or TRBV6-3 and TRBJ2-1; perhaps TRBD2 as D (5 bases). The receptor's source is a man aged 65-85 years who had been exposed to COVID-19. Sequencing input: PBMCs or T cells enriched from blood (not recorded which). The CDR3 reads CASSLRGMDEQFF. DNA of the CDR3: TGTGCCAGCAGCCTTAGAGGGATGGATGAGCAGTTCTTC.